A selection of T cell receptor beta chains follows, all from one sample in a study of early T cells in non-severe SARS-CoV-2 infection. One entry per CDR3 protein, called by TCRdb with MiXCR from the 5' RACE reads. This repertoire shows approximately 100,000 distinct CDR3 sequences, approximately 14% found once; its top ten account for 6.1%. The sample comprised whole blood. The receptors stem from an adult who was a healthcare worker with PCR-confirmed SARS-CoV-2 infection or an uninfected control (not recorded which). CDR3s include the opening cysteine and the closing phenylalanine or tryptophan. Each record gives: CDR3 protein, CDR3 DNA, D gene, J gene, clone size, V gene. D genes are given only for firm matches. Clone size, where shown, is once, few, many, or a class for clones that have expanded.

CDR3 protein: CASSLGPGDHEQYF
CDR3 DNA: TGTGCCAGCAGCTTAGGGCCAGGGGACCACGAGCAGTACTTC
D gene: NA
J gene: TRBJ2-7
clone size: many
V gene: TRBV7-2

CDR3 protein: CASSLGGGMNTEAFF
CDR3 DNA: TGTGCCAGCAGCTTAGGAGGGGGAATGAACACTGAAGCTTTCTTT
D gene: NA
J gene: TRBJ1-1
clone size: NA
V gene: TRBV11-2

CDR3 protein: CASSLIGVLGSPLHF
CDR3 DNA: TGTGCCAGCAGCTTAATAGGGGTGTTGGGTTCACCCCTCCACTTT
D gene: NA
J gene: TRBJ1-6
clone size: NA
V gene: TRBV7-9

CDR3 protein: CASSLQPLMNTEAFF
CDR3 DNA: TGTGCCAGCAGCTTGCAACCTCTTATGAACACTGAAGCTTTCTTT
D gene: NA
J gene: TRBJ1-1
clone size: many
V gene: TRBV5-8

CDR3 protein: CASSRSQTRDPKNIQYF
CDR3 DNA: TGTGCCAGCAGCCGTTCTCAGACCCGGGACCCCAAAAACATTCAGTACTTC
D gene: NA
J gene: TRBJ2-4
clone size: few
V gene: TRBV3-1

CDR3 protein: CASSLRGRDTEAFF
CDR3 DNA: TGTGCCAGCAGCTTGAGGGGGCGGGACACTGAAGCTTTCTTT
D gene: TRBD1
J gene: TRBJ1-1
clone size: few
V gene: TRBV28

CDR3 protein: CASSTRGLSALQGSSGELFF
CDR3 DNA: TGTGCCAGCAGCACCAGGGGTCTATCCGCTCTCCAGGGGTCCTCCGGGGAGCTGTTTTTT
D gene: NA
J gene: TRBJ2-2
clone size: few
V gene: TRBV9

CDR3 protein: CASSRETQGAYGYTF
CDR3 DNA: TGTGCCAGCAGCCGTGAGACTCAAGGGGCCTATGGCTACACCTTC
D gene: NA
J gene: TRBJ1-2
clone size: NA
V gene: TRBV5-4

CDR3 protein: CASSSRAALSYEQYF
CDR3 DNA: TGTGCCAGCAGTTCCCGCGCGGCCTTATCCTACGAGCAGTACTTC
D gene: NA
J gene: TRBJ2-7
clone size: few
V gene: TRBV6-2/TRBV6-3

CDR3 protein: CSARDFGTGSKNTEAFF
CDR3 DNA: TGCAGTGCTAGAGATTTTGGGACAGGGTCGAAGAACACTGAAGCTTTCTTT
D gene: TRBD1
J gene: TRBJ1-1
clone size: once
V gene: TRBV20-1

CDR3 protein: CASSPQSRNEQFF
CDR3 DNA: TGTGCCAGCAGCCCTCAGAGTCGCAATGAGCAGTTCTTC
D gene: NA
J gene: TRBJ2-1
clone size: few
V gene: TRBV28

CDR3 protein: CASSQGQGHQPQHF
CDR3 DNA: TGTGCCAGCAGCCAAGGACAGGGGCATCAGCCCCAGCATTTT
D gene: TRBD1
J gene: TRBJ1-5
clone size: NA
V gene: TRBV3-1

CDR3 protein: CASSPDSSGNLYNEQFF
CDR3 DNA: TGTGCCAGCAGCCCGGACTCGTCCGGGAACTTATACAATGAGCAGTTCTTC
D gene: NA
J gene: TRBJ2-1
clone size: NA
V gene: TRBV3-1

CDR3 protein: CASSQGAGTEAFF
CDR3 DNA: TGTGCCAGCAGCCAAGGTGCAGGAACTGAAGCTTTCTTT
D gene: NA
J gene: TRBJ1-1
clone size: many
V gene: TRBV3-1

CDR3 protein: CASRMDRGGQPQHF
CDR3 DNA: TGTGCCAGCAGGATGGACAGGGGAGGTCAGCCCCAGCATTTT
D gene: TRBD1
J gene: TRBJ1-5
clone size: NA
V gene: TRBV12-3/TRBV12-4

CDR3 protein: CASLMDRLYGYTF
CDR3 DNA: TGTGCCAGTTTGATGGACAGACTCTATGGCTACACCTTC
D gene: NA
J gene: TRBJ1-2
clone size: NA
V gene: TRBV28

CDR3 protein: CSVETTGTYEQYF
CDR3 DNA: TGCAGCGTTGAGACGACAGGAACCTACGAGCAGTACTTC
D gene: NA
J gene: TRBJ2-7
clone size: NA
V gene: TRBV29-1

CDR3 protein: CASSMTGTGVNTEAFF
CDR3 DNA: TGTGCCAGCAGCATGACCGGGACAGGGGTGAACACTGAAGCTTTCTTT
D gene: TRBD1
J gene: TRBJ1-1
clone size: NA
V gene: TRBV7-3

CDR3 protein: CSVARDYEQYF
CDR3 DNA: TGCAGCGTTGCGAGAGACTACGAGCAGTACTTC
D gene: NA
J gene: TRBJ2-7
clone size: NA
V gene: TRBV29-1

CDR3 protein: CASSLGSGNEKLFF
CDR3 DNA: TGTGCCAGCAGCTTGGGATCAGGGAATGAAAAACTGTTTTTT
D gene: NA
J gene: TRBJ1-4
clone size: many
V gene: TRBV5-4

CDR3 protein: CSALVFENSPLHF
CDR3 DNA: TGCAGTGCACTCGTTTTCGAGAATTCACCCCTCCACTTT
D gene: NA
J gene: TRBJ1-6
clone size: many
V gene: TRBV20-1

CDR3 protein: CASQNDRNTDTQYF
CDR3 DNA: TGTGCCAGCCAGAATGACAGAAACACAGATACGCAGTATTTT
D gene: NA
J gene: TRBJ2-3
clone size: once
V gene: TRBV27

CDR3 protein: CASSQKSDSTDTQYF
CDR3 DNA: TGCGCCAGCAGCCAAAAATCCGATAGCACAGATACGCAGTATTTT
D gene: NA
J gene: TRBJ2-3
clone size: NA
V gene: TRBV4-1

CDR3 protein: CSVGPDRGTIYEQYF
CDR3 DNA: TGCAGCGTTGGCCCAGACAGGGGGACTATCTACGAGCAGTACTTC
D gene: TRBD1
J gene: TRBJ2-7
clone size: few
V gene: TRBV29-1

CDR3 protein: CASSEYAGTGLF
CDR3 DNA: TGTGCCAGCAGTGAATATGCCGGGACAGGCCTATTT
D gene: TRBD1
J gene: TRBJ1-3
clone size: many
V gene: TRBV28

CDR3 protein: CASSVEAGGPETQYF
CDR3 DNA: TGTGCCAGCAGCGTAGAGGCGGGGGGGCCAGAGACCCAGTACTTC
D gene: TRBD2
J gene: TRBJ2-5
clone size: few
V gene: TRBV9

CDR3 protein: CASSQGGKETQYF
CDR3 DNA: TGTGCCAGCAGCCAAGGGGGGAAGGAGACCCAGTACTTC
D gene: NA
J gene: TRBJ2-5
clone size: NA
V gene: TRBV3-2

CDR3 protein: CASGTAFNYGYTF
CDR3 DNA: TGTGCCAGCGGGACGGCTTTTAACTATGGCTACACCTTC
D gene: NA
J gene: TRBJ1-2
clone size: NA
V gene: TRBV28

CDR3 protein: CASSPFPTGGYRNTIYF
CDR3 DNA: TGTGCCAGCAGCCCATTCCCGACAGGGGGCTACCGAAACACCATATATTTT
D gene: TRBD1
J gene: TRBJ1-3
clone size: many
V gene: TRBV13

CDR3 protein: CASTQDGANTGELFF
CDR3 DNA: TGTGCCAGTACCCAGGACGGAGCGAACACCGGGGAGCTGTTTTTT
D gene: NA
J gene: TRBJ2-2
clone size: few
V gene: TRBV19

CDR3 protein: CASSPSPGFQETQYF
CDR3 DNA: TGTGCCAGCAGCCCCTCCCCGGGGTTTCAAGAGACCCAGTACTTC
D gene: NA
J gene: TRBJ2-5
clone size: many
V gene: TRBV28

CDR3 protein: CASSLAGVEKLFF
CDR3 DNA: TGCGCCAGCAGCCTGGCTGGAGTAGAAAAACTGTTTTTT
D gene: NA
J gene: TRBJ1-4
clone size: NA
V gene: TRBV4-1

CDR3 protein: CASSLEGGGFYGYTF
CDR3 DNA: TGTGCCAGCAGCTTGGAAGGGGGCGGATTCTATGGCTACACCTTC
D gene: TRBD1
J gene: TRBJ1-2
clone size: many
V gene: TRBV5-5

CDR3 protein: CGVDRGTEAFF
CDR3 DNA: TGCGGCGTTGACAGGGGTACTGAAGCTTTCTTT
D gene: TRBD1
J gene: TRBJ1-1
clone size: few
V gene: TRBV29-1

CDR3 protein: CATSRDRTIVNEQFF
CDR3 DNA: TGTGCCACCAGCAGAGATAGGACAATAGTCAATGAGCAGTTCTTC
D gene: NA
J gene: TRBJ2-1
clone size: many
V gene: TRBV15

CDR3 protein: CSVADSGANVLTF
CDR3 DNA: TGCAGCGTTGCGGACTCTGGGGCCAACGTCCTGACTTTC
D gene: NA
J gene: TRBJ2-6
clone size: NA
V gene: TRBV29-1

CDR3 protein: CSATRFFLPTSHNEQFF
CDR3 DNA: TGCAGTGCTACCCGATTCTTTCTTCCAACCTCACACAATGAGCAGTTCTTC
D gene: NA
J gene: TRBJ2-1
clone size: few
V gene: TRBV20-1

CDR3 protein: CASSQDGGQPQHF
CDR3 DNA: TGTGCCAGCAGCCAAGATGGGGGTCAGCCCCAGCATTTT
D gene: NA
J gene: TRBJ1-5
clone size: few
V gene: TRBV3-1

CDR3 protein: CASRPYEESDTQYF
CDR3 DNA: TGTGCCAGCAGACCCTACGAAGAGTCTGATACGCAGTATTTT
D gene: NA
J gene: TRBJ2-3
clone size: NA
V gene: TRBV28

CDR3 protein: CASSDPHPAGKETQYF
CDR3 DNA: TGTGCCAGCAGCGATCCCCATCCGGCAGGAAAAGAGACCCAGTACTTC
D gene: NA
J gene: TRBJ2-5
clone size: many
V gene: TRBV9

CDR3 protein: CASSLGDAGTEAFF
CDR3 DNA: TGTGCCAGCAGCTTAGGAGATGCAGGCACTGAAGCTTTCTTT
D gene: NA
J gene: TRBJ1-1
clone size: many
V gene: TRBV11-1

CDR3 protein: CASKPPGVGDTGELFF
CDR3 DNA: TGTGCCAGCAAACCTCCGGGGGTCGGAGACACCGGGGAGCTGTTTTTT
D gene: NA
J gene: TRBJ2-2
clone size: few
V gene: TRBV6-5

CDR3 protein: CSFSDRLLSTDTQYF
CDR3 DNA: TGCAGCTTTTCCGACAGACTGCTAAGCACAGATACGCAGTATTTT
D gene: NA
J gene: TRBJ2-3
clone size: NA
V gene: TRBV20-1

CDR3 protein: CAINSQGAGNTEAFF
CDR3 DNA: TGTGCCATCAATTCCCAGGGGGCTGGGAACACTGAAGCTTTCTTT
D gene: TRBD1
J gene: TRBJ1-1
clone size: NA
V gene: TRBV28

CDR3 protein: CASKFSHNYNEQFF
CDR3 DNA: TGTGCCAGCAAGTTTAGTCACAACTACAATGAGCAGTTCTTC
D gene: NA
J gene: TRBJ2-1
clone size: many
V gene: TRBV6-4